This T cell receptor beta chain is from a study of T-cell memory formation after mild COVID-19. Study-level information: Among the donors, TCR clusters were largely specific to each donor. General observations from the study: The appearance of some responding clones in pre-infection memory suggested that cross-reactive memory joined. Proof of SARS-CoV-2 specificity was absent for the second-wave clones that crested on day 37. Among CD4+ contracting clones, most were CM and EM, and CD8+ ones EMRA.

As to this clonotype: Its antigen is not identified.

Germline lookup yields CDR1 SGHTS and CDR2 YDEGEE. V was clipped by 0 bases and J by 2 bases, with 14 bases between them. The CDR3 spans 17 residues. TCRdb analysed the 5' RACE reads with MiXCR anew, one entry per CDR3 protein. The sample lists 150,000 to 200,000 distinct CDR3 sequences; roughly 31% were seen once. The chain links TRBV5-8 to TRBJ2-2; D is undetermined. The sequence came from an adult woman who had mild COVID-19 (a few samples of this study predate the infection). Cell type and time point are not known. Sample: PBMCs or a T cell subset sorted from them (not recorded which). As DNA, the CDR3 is TGTGCCAGCAGCTTGGGCAGGATAAGCTCTAACACCGGGGAGCTGTTTTTT. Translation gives CASSLGRISSNTGELFF.